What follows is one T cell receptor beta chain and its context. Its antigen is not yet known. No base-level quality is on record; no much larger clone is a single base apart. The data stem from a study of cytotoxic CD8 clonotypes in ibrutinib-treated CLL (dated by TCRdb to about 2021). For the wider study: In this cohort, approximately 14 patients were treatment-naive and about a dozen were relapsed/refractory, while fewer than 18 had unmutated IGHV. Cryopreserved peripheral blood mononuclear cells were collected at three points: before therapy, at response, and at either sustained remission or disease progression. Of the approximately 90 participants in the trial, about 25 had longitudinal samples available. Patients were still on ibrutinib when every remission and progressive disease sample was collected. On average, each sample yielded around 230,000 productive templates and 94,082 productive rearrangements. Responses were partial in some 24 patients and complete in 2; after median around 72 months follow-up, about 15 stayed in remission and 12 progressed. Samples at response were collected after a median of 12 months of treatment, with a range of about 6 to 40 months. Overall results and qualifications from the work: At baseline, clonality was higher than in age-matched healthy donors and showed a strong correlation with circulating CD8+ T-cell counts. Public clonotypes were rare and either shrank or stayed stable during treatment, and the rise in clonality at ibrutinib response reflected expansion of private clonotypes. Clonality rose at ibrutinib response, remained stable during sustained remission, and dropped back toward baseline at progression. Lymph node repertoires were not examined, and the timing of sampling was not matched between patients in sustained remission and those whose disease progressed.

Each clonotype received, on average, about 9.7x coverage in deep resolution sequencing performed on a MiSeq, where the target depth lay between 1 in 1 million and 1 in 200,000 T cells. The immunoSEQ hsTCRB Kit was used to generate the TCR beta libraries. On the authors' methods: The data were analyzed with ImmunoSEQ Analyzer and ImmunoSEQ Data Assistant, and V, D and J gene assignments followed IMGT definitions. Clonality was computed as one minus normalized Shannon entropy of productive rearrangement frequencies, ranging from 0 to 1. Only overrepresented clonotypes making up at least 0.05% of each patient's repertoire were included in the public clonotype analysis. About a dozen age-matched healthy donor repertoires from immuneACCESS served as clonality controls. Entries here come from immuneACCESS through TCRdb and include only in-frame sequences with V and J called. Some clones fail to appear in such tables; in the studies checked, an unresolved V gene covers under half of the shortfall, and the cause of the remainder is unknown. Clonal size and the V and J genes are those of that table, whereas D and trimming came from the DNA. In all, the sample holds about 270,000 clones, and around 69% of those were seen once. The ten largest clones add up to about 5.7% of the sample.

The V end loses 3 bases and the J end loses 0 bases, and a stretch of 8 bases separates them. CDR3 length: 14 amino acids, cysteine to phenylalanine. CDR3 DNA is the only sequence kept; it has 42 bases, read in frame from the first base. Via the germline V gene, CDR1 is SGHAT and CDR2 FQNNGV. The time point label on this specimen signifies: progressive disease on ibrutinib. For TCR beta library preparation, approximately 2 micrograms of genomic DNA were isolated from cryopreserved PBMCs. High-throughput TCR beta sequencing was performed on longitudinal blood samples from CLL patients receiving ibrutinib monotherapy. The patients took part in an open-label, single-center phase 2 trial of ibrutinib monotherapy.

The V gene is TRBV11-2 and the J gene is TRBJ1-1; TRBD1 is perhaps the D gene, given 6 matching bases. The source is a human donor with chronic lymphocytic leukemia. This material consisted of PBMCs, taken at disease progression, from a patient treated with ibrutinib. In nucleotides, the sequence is TGTGCCAGCAGCTTGGGGGCGGTGAACACTGAAGCTTTCTTT. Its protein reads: CASSLGAVNTEAFF.